This is a list of T cell receptor beta chains from one sample in a study of T cells in Graves' hyperthyroidism and ophthalmopathy. TCRdb re-derived calls from the multiplex PCR reads in MiXCR, one entry per CDR3 protein. The sample lists fewer than 550,000 distinct CDR3 sequences, about 15% occurring once. The sequenced material came from blood. The origin of the receptors is a young woman with Graves' hyperthyroidism. Both conserved end residues are part of each CDR3. The D gene is left open where the match is weak.

v_gene: TRBV9
d_gene: TRBD1
j_gene: TRBJ2-5
CDR3aa: CASSVEGTGIAETQYF

v_gene: TRBV5-8
d_gene: TRBD1
j_gene: TRBJ1-2
CDR3aa: CASSYHRQGPQGYTF

v_gene: TRBV12-3/TRBV12-4
d_gene: .
j_gene: TRBJ1-1
CDR3aa: CASSQSGRPNTEAFF

v_gene: TRBV24-1
d_gene: .
j_gene: TRBJ1-5
CDR3aa: CATSGRGARGQPQHF

v_gene: TRBV6-1
d_gene: .
j_gene: TRBJ2-5
CDR3aa: CASSADDVGSQETQYF

v_gene: TRBV7-8
d_gene: .
j_gene: TRBJ1-1
CDR3aa: CASSHPGEANTEAFF

v_gene: TRBV12-3/TRBV12-4
d_gene: .
j_gene: TRBJ2-2
CDR3aa: CASKFGSFGSGELFF

v_gene: TRBV20-1
d_gene: TRBD2
j_gene: TRBJ2-3
CDR3aa: CSATGGLAGVHTGADTQYF

v_gene: TRBV19
d_gene: .
j_gene: TRBJ2-3
CDR3aa: CASSIAPAADTQYF

v_gene: TRBV7-9
d_gene: TRBD1
j_gene: TRBJ1-1
CDR3aa: CASSVTGGISEAFF

v_gene: TRBV7-3
d_gene: .
j_gene: TRBJ1-1
CDR3aa: CASSFIVGVQNTEAFF

v_gene: TRBV12-3/TRBV12-4
d_gene: .
j_gene: TRBJ1-5
CDR3aa: CASSYRALNQPQHF

v_gene: TRBV27
d_gene: .
j_gene: TRBJ1-6
CDR3aa: CASSGGRNNSPLHF

v_gene: TRBV4-3
d_gene: .
j_gene: TRBJ1-3
CDR3aa: CASSQDSGASGNTIYF

v_gene: TRBV12-3/TRBV12-4
d_gene: .
j_gene: TRBJ2-2
CDR3aa: CASSFSTNTGELLF

v_gene: TRBV27
d_gene: TRBD1
j_gene: TRBJ1-5
CDR3aa: CASSPRQGMPIDQPQHF

v_gene: TRBV5-5
d_gene: .
j_gene: TRBJ1-2
CDR3aa: CASSLEQGLNYGYTF

v_gene: TRBV7-9
d_gene: TRBD1
j_gene: TRBJ2-3
CDR3aa: CASSQTGGSTDTQYF

v_gene: TRBV5-1
d_gene: TRBD2
j_gene: TRBJ2-1
CDR3aa: CASSLVTGGPSNEQFF

v_gene: TRBV4-1
d_gene: .
j_gene: TRBJ1-6
CDR3aa: CASSQDWGLGAPLHF

v_gene: TRBV2
d_gene: .
j_gene: TRBJ1-5
CDR3aa: CASSDRDSNQPQHF

v_gene: TRBV18
d_gene: .
j_gene: TRBJ2-7
CDR3aa: CASSPDVGLFEQYF

v_gene: TRBV10-3
d_gene: .
j_gene: TRBJ2-7
CDR3aa: CAISEWRNEQYF

v_gene: TRBV11-1
d_gene: TRBD1
j_gene: TRBJ1-6
CDR3aa: CASSLEGQGYSPLHF

v_gene: TRBV12-3/TRBV12-4
d_gene: .
j_gene: TRBJ2-3
CDR3aa: CASSWLRTSTDAQYF

v_gene: TRBV11-3
d_gene: TRBD1
j_gene: TRBJ2-7
CDR3aa: CASSYGQGNSYEQYF

v_gene: TRBV6-2/TRBV6-3
d_gene: .
j_gene: TRBJ2-7
CDR3aa: CASTHSGHGKTSYEQYF

v_gene: TRBV7-9
d_gene: TRBD1
j_gene: TRBJ1-4
CDR3aa: CASSPRQGGLGEKLFF

v_gene: TRBV5-8
d_gene: .
j_gene: TRBJ1-4
CDR3aa: CASSSYAQATNEKLFF

v_gene: TRBV11-3
d_gene: .
j_gene: TRBJ2-7
CDR3aa: CASSLYGQSEQYF

v_gene: TRBV20-1
d_gene: .
j_gene: TRBJ2-1
CDR3aa: CSARDQTFYNEQFF

v_gene: TRBV2
d_gene: .
j_gene: TRBJ2-2
CDR3aa: CASSNGLTGELFF

v_gene: TRBV27
d_gene: .
j_gene: TRBJ1-1
CDR3aa: CASSLYALANTEAFF

v_gene: TRBV12-3/TRBV12-4
d_gene: .
j_gene: TRBJ2-7
CDR3aa: CASSPLKGVEQYF

v_gene: TRBV18
d_gene: .
j_gene: TRBJ2-2
CDR3aa: CASSPHPQESTGELFF

v_gene: TRBV18
d_gene: .
j_gene: TRBJ2-5
CDR3aa: CASSPPGGRGSQETQYF

v_gene: TRBV6-1
d_gene: .
j_gene: TRBJ2-2
CDR3aa: CASSPAEASVELFF

v_gene: TRBV4-3
d_gene: .
j_gene: TRBJ2-1
CDR3aa: CASSQDLGAVRGFFSYNEQFF

v_gene: TRBV24-1
d_gene: .
j_gene: TRBJ1-5
CDR3aa: CATSGPGTENQPQHF

v_gene: TRBV7-9
d_gene: TRBD1
j_gene: TRBJ2-6
CDR3aa: CASSRQGTGASGANVLTF